The 2 T cell receptor beta chains listed next were all sequenced from one sample in a study of human T cells and chemical hapten exposure. Time point described: pre-sensitization, week 0. This sample's treatment: therapeutic diphenylcyclopropenone sensitization with weekly scalp DPC. TCRdb fed the RACE reads into MiXCR, producing one record per CDR3 protein. The sample includes about 110,000 distinct CDR3 sequences, roughly an eighth seen only once; the top ten take about 1.6%. The material sequenced was whole blood, taken in connection with sensitization to the hapten diphenylcyclopropenone (DPC). The receptors were sampled from a woman aged 50 to 65 with alopecia areata. Some clones in this sample may be carry-over from other donors' samples.

The chain recombines TRBV20-1 with TRBJ2-7, with TRBD2 matching over 13 bases. Trimming removed 6 bases from V and 6 bases from J; junction bases left unmatched: 2. Germline-derived CDR1 and CDR2 are DFQATT and SNEGSKA (reference sequence). The CDR3 is 12 residues long. The CDR3 bases are TGCAGTGCGGGACTAGCGGGAAGCGAGCAGTACTTC. Translated, it gives CSAGLAGSEQYF.

This clonotype has at least ten counts. V usage is TRBV28 and J usage is TRBJ1-5; D unclear. The V gene lost 6 bases and the J gene lost 0 bases, with 12 bases spanning the gap. Germline V gene lookup returns CDR1 MDHEN and CDR2 SYDVKM. CDR3 length equals 15 residues. The CDR3 DNA reads as TGTGCCAGCAGGTGGCAAAGGGATAGCAATCAGCCCCAGCATTTT. It is translated as CASRWQRDSNQPQHF.